The 10 T cell receptor beta chains given below trace back to one sample, sequenced in a study of blood T cell repertoires in COVID-19. The data were produced by immunoSEQ multiplex PCR, yet TCRdb's version contains in-frame clones alone and is incomplete. This table has about 54,000 clones, around nine tenths appearing once. Sequenced input: peripheral blood. These receptors all stem from a man over 45 with acute or convalescent COVID-19.

CDR3 sequence (DNA): TGTGCCAGCAGTTACCGGGACAGTAACTATGGCTACACCTTC. Its translation: CASSYRDSNYGYTF. The rearrangement uses TRBV6-5 and TRBJ1-2, with 7 bases that match TRBD1. Per germline, CDR1 MNHEY and CDR2 SVGAGI. The CDR3 is 14 residues long. V dropped 2 bases and J dropped 1; count of bases not matched to a gene: 1.

V and J are TRBV2 and TRBJ2-3, with a weak D call TRBD2 (5 bases). Germline assignment: CDR1 SNHLY and CDR2 FYNNEI. CDR3 length: 15 amino acids. Trimming shortened V by 3 bases and J by 2 bases, and 12 bases separated the two germline ends. The DNA for the CDR3 is TGTGCCAGCAGTGATGAGGGCGGACCCACAGATACGCAGTATTTT. It yields the protein CASSDEGGPTDTQYF.

This sequence joins TRBV4-2 and TRBJ2-7, with 7 bases fitting TRBD2. The CDR3 is 14 amino acids. Germline values: CDR1 LGHNA, CDR2 YNFKEQ. After removal of 0 bases from V and 3 bases from J, the junction contained 2 bases not matched to a gene. The CDR3 DNA follows: TGTGCCAGCAGCCAAGATCGGGGGGTCTACGAGCAGTACTTC. It yields the protein CASSQDRGVYEQYF.

This chain links TRBV27 with TRBJ2-7, with a possible D match to TRBD2 (6 bases). Germline V gene data show CDR1 as MNHEY and CDR2 as SMNVEV (reference sequence). The CDR3 spans 15 residues. V was clipped by 3 bases and J by 3 bases, with 15 bases between them. The chain's CDR3 is CASSLRSGSNYEQYF. The CDR3 nucleotides read TGTGCCAGCAGTTTGCGGAGCGGGTCAAACTACGAGCAGTACTTC.

The V and J genes are TRBV12-3 or TRBV12-4 and TRBJ2-4, with a weak D call TRBD1 (6 bases). CDR3 length equals 13 residues. V gave up 1 base and J gave up 8 bases, with 9 bases separating them. CDR3 nucleotide sequence: TGTGCCAGCAGTTTAGGAGAGGGGGACATTCAGTACTTC. Translating it yields CASSLGEGDIQYF.

This chain uses TRBV14 with TRBJ1-2; D is undetermined. Germline V lookup: CDR1 SGHDN, CDR2 FVKESK. The CDR3 runs to 14 residues. Between the trimmed V and J ends, which lost 4 bases and 7 bases, there was a span of 16 bases. The CDR3 reads CASSPTAAPLGYTF. The DNA for the CDR3 is TGTGCCAGCAGCCCAACAGCCGCCCCTCTTGGCTACACCTTC.

The chain couples TRBV18 to TRBJ2-7; TRBD1 aligns across 7 bases. This CDR3 has 15 residues. V was clipped by 3 bases and J by 5 bases; unmatched bases: 10. Germline lookup yields CDR1 KGHSH and CDR2 LQKENI. The CDR3 spells CASSPRVGGVNEQYF. For the CDR3, the DNA is TGTGCCAGCTCACCGAGGGTAGGGGGCGTGAACGAGCAGTACTTC.

V usage is TRBV30 and J usage is TRBJ2-5; D is possibly TRBD2 (7 bases). CDR3 size: 16 residues. Deletions cut 4 bases from V and 1 base from J, with 19 bases between. Germline values: CDR1 GTSNPN, CDR2 SVGIG (reference sequence). The CDR3 DNA sequence: TGTGCCTGGACCTCCGGACGGGGAGGGGGCCAAGAGACCCAGTACTTC. Protein sequence: CAWTSGRGGGQETQYF.

The rearrangement joins TRBV7-6 to TRBJ2-7, with 12 bases fitting TRBD1. The ends lost 5 bases at V and 3 bases at J; junction bases unmatched: 11. This CDR3 has 17 residues. Per germline, CDR1 SGHVS and CDR2 FNYEAQ. CDR3 loop: CASSVIPGQGAFYEQYF. CDR3 sequence (DNA): TGTGCCAGCAGCGTAATCCCGGGACAGGGGGCCTTCTACGAGCAGTACTTC.

The chain couples TRBV11-2 to TRBJ2-7; the D gene is possibly TRBD2 (6 bases). CDR3 length equals 12 residues. Deletions cut 5 bases from V and 4 bases from J, with 9 bases between. Looked up from germline, CDR1 is SGHAT and CDR2 is FQNNGV. The CDR3 spells CASSRERYEQYF. The CDR3 region has the DNA TGTGCCAGCAGCCGGGAGCGATACGAGCAGTACTTC.